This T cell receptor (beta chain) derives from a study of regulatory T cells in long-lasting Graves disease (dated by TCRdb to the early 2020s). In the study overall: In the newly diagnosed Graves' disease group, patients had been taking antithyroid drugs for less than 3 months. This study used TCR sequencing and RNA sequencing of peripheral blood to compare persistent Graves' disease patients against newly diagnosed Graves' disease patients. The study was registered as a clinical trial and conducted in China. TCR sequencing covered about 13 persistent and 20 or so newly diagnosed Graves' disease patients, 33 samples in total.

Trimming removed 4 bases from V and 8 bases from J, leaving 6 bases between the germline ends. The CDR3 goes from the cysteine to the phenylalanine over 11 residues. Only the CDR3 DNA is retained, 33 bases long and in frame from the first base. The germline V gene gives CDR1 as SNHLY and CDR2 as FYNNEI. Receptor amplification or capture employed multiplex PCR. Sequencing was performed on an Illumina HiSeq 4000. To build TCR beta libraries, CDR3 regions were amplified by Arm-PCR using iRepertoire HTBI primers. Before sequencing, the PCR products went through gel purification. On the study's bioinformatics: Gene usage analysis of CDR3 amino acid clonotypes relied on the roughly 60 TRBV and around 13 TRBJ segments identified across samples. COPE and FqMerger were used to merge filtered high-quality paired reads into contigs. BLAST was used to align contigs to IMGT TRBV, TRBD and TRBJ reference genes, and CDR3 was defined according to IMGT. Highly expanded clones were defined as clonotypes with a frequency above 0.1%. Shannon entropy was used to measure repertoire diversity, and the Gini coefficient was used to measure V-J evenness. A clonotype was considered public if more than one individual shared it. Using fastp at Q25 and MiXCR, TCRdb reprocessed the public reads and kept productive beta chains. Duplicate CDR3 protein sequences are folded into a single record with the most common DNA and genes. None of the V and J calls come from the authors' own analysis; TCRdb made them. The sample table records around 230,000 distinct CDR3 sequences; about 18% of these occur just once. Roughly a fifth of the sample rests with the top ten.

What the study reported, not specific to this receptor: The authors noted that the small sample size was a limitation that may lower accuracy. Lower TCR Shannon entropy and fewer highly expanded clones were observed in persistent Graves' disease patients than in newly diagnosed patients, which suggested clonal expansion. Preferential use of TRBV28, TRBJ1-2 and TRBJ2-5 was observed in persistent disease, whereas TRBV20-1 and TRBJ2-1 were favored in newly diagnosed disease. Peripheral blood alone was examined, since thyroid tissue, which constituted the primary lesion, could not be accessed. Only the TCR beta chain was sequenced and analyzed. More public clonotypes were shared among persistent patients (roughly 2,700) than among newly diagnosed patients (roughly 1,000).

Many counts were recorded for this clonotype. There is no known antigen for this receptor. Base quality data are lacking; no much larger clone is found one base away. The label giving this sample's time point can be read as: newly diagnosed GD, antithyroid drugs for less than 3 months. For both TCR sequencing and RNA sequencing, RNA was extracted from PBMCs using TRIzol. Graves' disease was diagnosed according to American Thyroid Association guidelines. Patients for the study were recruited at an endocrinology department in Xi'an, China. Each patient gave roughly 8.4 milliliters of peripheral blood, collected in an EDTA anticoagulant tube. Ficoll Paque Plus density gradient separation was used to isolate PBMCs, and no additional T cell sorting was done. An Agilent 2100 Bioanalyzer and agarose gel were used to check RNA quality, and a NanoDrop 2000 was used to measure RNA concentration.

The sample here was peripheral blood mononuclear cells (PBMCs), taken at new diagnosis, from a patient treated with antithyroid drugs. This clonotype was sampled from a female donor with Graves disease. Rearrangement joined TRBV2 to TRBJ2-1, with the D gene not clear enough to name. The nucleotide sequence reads TGTGCCAGCAGTGGATTGGATGAGCAGTTCTTC. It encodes CASSGLDEQFF.